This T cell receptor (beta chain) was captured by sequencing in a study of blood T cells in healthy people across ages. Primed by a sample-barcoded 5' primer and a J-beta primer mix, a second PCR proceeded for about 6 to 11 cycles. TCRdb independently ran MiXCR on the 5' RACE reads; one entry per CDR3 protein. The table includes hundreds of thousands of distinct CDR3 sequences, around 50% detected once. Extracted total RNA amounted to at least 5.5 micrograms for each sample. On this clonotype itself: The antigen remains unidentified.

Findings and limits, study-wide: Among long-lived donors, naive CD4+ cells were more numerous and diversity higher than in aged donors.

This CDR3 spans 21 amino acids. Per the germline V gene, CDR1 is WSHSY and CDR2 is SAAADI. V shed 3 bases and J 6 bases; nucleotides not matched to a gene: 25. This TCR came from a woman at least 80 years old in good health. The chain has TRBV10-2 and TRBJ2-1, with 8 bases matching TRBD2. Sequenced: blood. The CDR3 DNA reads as TGCGCCAGCAGTGAAGCCCTATCGGGGGGGCCTTTTATAATGCGTATCAATGAGCAGTTCTTC. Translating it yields CASSEALSGGPFIMRINEQFF.